This TCR beta chain appears in the sequencing data of a study of cytotoxic CD8 clonotypes in ibrutinib-treated CLL. In the study overall: Across samples, productive templates numbered a few hundred thousand and productive rearrangements reached approximately 94,000 on average.

PBMCs were cryopreserved, and 1.5 to 2.5 micrograms of genomic DNA from them went into TCR beta libraries. T cells were sequenced at a targeted depth of 1 in 200,000 to 1 in 1 million. Some clones are missing from TCRdb's copy, which holds only in-frame ones; the method was immunoSEQ multiplex PCR. Of 130,000 or so clones detected, roughly 85% appear once; the ten largest clones hold roughly 1.9%. Study-level results: Against age-matched healthy donors, baseline clonality ran higher and tracked circulating CD8+ T-cell counts.

V lost 5 bases to trimming and J lost 1 base, with 11 bases between them. CDR3 length: 15 amino acids. Germline V lookup: CDR1 MNHNS, CDR2 SASEGT. About this clone itself: Its antigen is not identified.

The receptor comes from a human donor with chronic lymphocytic leukemia. The sequenced sample was PBMCs, obtained after 24 months of ibrutinib treatment. The rearrangement links TRBV6-1 to TRBJ1-4; a weak D match, TRBD1 (6 bases). The CDR3 sequence is CASSTGSGTNEKLFF. CDR3 DNA sequence: TGTGCCAGCAGTACAGGGTCGGGAACTAATGAAAAACTGTTTTTT.